These T cell receptor beta chains were read from a single sample in a study of Graves' ophthalmopathy and Graves' hyperthyroidism. TCRdb passed the multiplex PCR reads through MiXCR, listing each CDR3 protein once. Seen here are 650,000 to 900,000 distinct CDR3 sequences, approximately 40% observed once, and the top ten hold 44%. Sequencing was performed on peripheral blood. All receptors derive from an adult man with Graves' ophthalmopathy. Each CDR3 is given with its conserved first and last residue. Size is omitted from some rows. Given values are once, few, many or a class for expanded clones.

CDR3: CSAATGTEAFF
J: TRBJ1-1
size: .
V: TRBV20-1

CDR3: CASSLSSNYGYTF
J: TRBJ1-2
size: many
V: TRBV7-2

CDR3: CASSILGNSPLHF
J: TRBJ1-6
size: .
V: TRBV19

CDR3: CSAKGQANSPLHF
J: TRBJ1-6
size: many
V: TRBV20-1

CDR3: CSASPGLAGVRETQYF
J: TRBJ2-5
size: few
V: TRBV20-1

CDR3: CSARDGASGTEAFF
J: TRBJ1-1
size: few
V: TRBV20-1

CDR3: CASSQQINQPQHF
J: TRBJ1-5
size: few
V: TRBV6-5

CDR3: CSLIDRANVLTF
J: TRBJ2-6
size: many
V: TRBV29-1

CDR3: CSALSGRIYEQYF
J: TRBJ2-7
size: few
V: TRBV20-1

CDR3: CASSYTGGDSPLHF
J: TRBJ1-6
size: .
V: TRBV2

CDR3: CASATGGTEAFF
J: TRBJ1-1
size: once
V: TRBV2

CDR3: CASSQTGTSERTYEQYF
J: TRBJ2-7
size: .
V: TRBV7-9

CDR3: CASSFSNSEKLFF
J: TRBJ1-4
size: .
V: TRBV5-6

CDR3: CASSFSGGYYEQYF
J: TRBJ2-7
size: .
V: TRBV11-2

CDR3: CASTRRTDNYGYTF
J: TRBJ1-2
size: few
V: TRBV10-3

CDR3: CASSRDREDSPLHF
J: TRBJ1-6
size: once
V: TRBV10-1

CDR3: CSASTRGRGNSPLHF
J: TRBJ1-6
size: .
V: TRBV20-1

CDR3: CASSNRGAYEQYF
J: TRBJ2-7
size: .
V: TRBV11-2

CDR3: CAGTGELFF
J: TRBJ2-2
size: .
V: TRBV25-1

CDR3: CASTRDRGTDTQYF
J: TRBJ2-3
size: .
V: TRBV7-6

CDR3: CASSTRGGYEAFF
J: TRBJ1-1
size: .
V: TRBV7-6

CDR3: CSARGVANYGYTF
J: TRBJ1-2
size: .
V: TRBV20-1